This T cell receptor beta chain was retrieved from a study of early T cells in non-severe SARS-CoV-2 infection. Study summary: Chains from this unsorted whole-blood bulk RNA could not be paired.

Individual cDNA molecules were tagged with unique molecular identifiers. TCRdb re-called the 5' RACE reads with MiXCR, one entry per CDR3 protein. Among about 64,000 distinct CDR3 sequences listed, 10% to 15% were seen once. CDR1 and CDR2 (germline): SGHAT, FQNNGV. Trimming cost V 5 bases and J 4 bases; bases outside gene matches: 5. The CDR3 loop spans 14 amino acids. This clonotype turned up a few times. The genes are TRBV11-2 and TRBJ2-1, with TRBD1 matching 7 bases. The clonotype originates from an adult who was a healthcare worker with PCR-confirmed SARS-CoV-2 infection or an uninfected control (not recorded which). Input material: whole blood. The DNA of the CDR3 is TGTGCCAGCAGCCTACAGGGGTTATACAATGAGCAGTTCTTC. Its translation: CASSLQGLYNEQFF.